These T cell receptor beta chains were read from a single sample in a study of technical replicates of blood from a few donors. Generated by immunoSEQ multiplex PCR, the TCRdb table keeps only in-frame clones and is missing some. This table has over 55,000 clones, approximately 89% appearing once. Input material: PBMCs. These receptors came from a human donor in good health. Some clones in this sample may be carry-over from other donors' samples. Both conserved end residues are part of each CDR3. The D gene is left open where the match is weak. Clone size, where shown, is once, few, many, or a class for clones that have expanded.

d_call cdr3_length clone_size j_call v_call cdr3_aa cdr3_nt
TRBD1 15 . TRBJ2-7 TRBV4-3 CASSATDRETYEQYF TGCGCCAGCAGCGCCACGGACAGGGAAACCTACGAGCAGTACTTC
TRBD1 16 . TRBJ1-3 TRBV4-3 CASSQALMTGGNTIYF TGCGCCAGCAGCCAAGCCCTGATGACAGGGGGAAACACCATATATTTT
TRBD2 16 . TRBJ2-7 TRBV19 CASSTERGGSRDEQYF TGTGCCAGTAGTACTGAACGCGGGGGTTCTAGGGACGAGCAGTACTTC
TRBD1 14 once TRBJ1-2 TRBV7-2 CASSWTGGKGGYTF TGTGCCAGCAGCTGGACAGGGGGCAAAGGTGGCTACACCTTC
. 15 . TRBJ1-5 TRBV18 CASSPPPSSNQPQHF TGTGCCAGCTCACCACCCCCCTCTAGCAATCAGCCCCAGCATTTT
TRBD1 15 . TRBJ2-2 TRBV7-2 CASSPLGQVAGELFF TGTGCCAGCAGCCCCCTGGGACAGGTTGCCGGGGAGCTGTTTTTT
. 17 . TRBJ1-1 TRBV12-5 CASGSWISRARNTEAFF TGTGCTAGTGGTTCGTGGATCTCGCGGGCTCGGAACACTGAAGCTTTCTTT
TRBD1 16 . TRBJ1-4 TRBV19 CASSKTQGTTNEKLFF TGTGCCAGTAGTAAGACACAGGGGACAACTAATGAAAAACTGTTTTTT
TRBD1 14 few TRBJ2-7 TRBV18 CASSPGTGPYEQYF TGTGCCAGCTCACCCGGGACAGGGCCCTACGAGCAGTACTTC
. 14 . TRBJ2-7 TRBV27 CASTDSSKLYEQYF TGTGCCAGCACCGACAGCAGTAAACTCTACGAGCAGTACTTC
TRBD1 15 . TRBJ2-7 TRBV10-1 CASERDRVPTVEQYF TGCGCCAGCGAGCGGGACAGGGTCCCCACTGTCGAGCAGTACTTC
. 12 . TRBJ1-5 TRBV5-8 CASSSQDRPQHF TGTGCCAGCAGCTCACAGGACAGGCCCCAGCATTTT
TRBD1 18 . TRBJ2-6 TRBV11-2 CASSLFLDRASGANVLTF TGTGCCAGCAGCTTATTCCTCGACAGGGCCTCTGGGGCCAACGTCCTGACTTTC
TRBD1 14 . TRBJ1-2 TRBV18 CASSSLGQDYGYTF TGTGCCAGCTCATCACTAGGACAGGACTATGGCTACACCTTC
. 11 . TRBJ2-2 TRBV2 CASREQGGLFF TGTGCCAGCAGAGAACAGGGTGGGCTGTTTTTT
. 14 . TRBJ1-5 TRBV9 CASSEGGGNQPQHF TGTGCCAGCAGCGAGGGGGGGGGCAATCAGCCCCAGCATTTT
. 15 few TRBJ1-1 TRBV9 CASSAEAEGDTEAFF TGTGCCAGCAGCGCCGAGGCCGAGGGGGACACTGAAGCTTTCTTT
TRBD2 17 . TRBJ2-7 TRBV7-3 CASSSSPGTSLTYEQYF TGTGCCAGCAGCTCAAGCCCCGGGACTAGCTTGACCTACGAGCAGTACTTC
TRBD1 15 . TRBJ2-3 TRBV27 CASSVQGASTDTQYF TGTGCCAGCAGTGTACAGGGGGCTAGCACAGATACGCAGTATTTT
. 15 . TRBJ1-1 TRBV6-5 CASSYSRHDGTEAFF TGTGCCAGCAGTTACTCGAGGCATGATGGCACTGAAGCTTTCTTT